This is a list of T cell receptor beta chains from one sample in a study of tumor-infiltrating lymphocytes in primary liver carcinoma. TCRdb reprocessed the multiplex PCR reads via MiXCR and lists one record per CDR3 protein. The sample gives roughly 200,000 distinct CDR3 sequences, around 85% of which show up once; around 18% is in the top ten. Sequencing was performed on tumor tissue from primary liver carcinoma. All receptors come from a man aged 35 to 55 with primary liver carcinoma and hepatitis B virus infection. CDR3s include the opening cysteine and the closing phenylalanine or tryptophan. The D gene is left open where the match is weak. Clone sizes are given selectively: once, few, many, or a class where the clone is expanded.

CASSYLRVPNQSQHF | TGTGCCAGCAGTTACTTGAGGGTCCCCAATCAGTCCCAGCATTTT | . | TRBJ1-5 | . | TRBV6-2/TRBV6-3
CASSIYRGPSTDMQYF | TGTGCCAGCAGTATCTACAGGGGGCCTAGCACAGATATGCAGTATTTT | TRBD1 | TRBJ2-3 | . | TRBV5-6
CSVPGTIYNKQFF | TGCAGCGTCCCCGGGACTATATACAATAAGCAATTCTTC | TRBD2 | TRBJ2-1 | . | TRBV29-1
CVSSTGGTTETFF | TGTGTCAGCAGCACAGGGGGGACTACTGAAACTTTCTTC | TRBD1 | TRBJ1-1 | once | TRBV6-6
CRVPATSANGYTF | TGCAGGGTTCCAGCGACCTCGGCGAACGGCTACACCTTC | . | TRBJ1-2 | . | TRBV29-1
CASSLGVPGFPLNEQFF | TGTGCCAGCAGTTTAGGCGTACCGGGATTCCCCCTCAATGAGCAGTTCTTC | . | TRBJ2-1 | . | TRBV11-3
CASSQDQGRQQNF | TGCGCCAGCAGCCAAGATCAAGGCCGACAGCAGAACTTC | . | TRBJ2-7 | . | TRBV4-3
CASSLASGTDTQYF | TGTGCCAGCAGTTTGGCGTCGGGCACAGATACACAGTATTTT | . | TRBJ2-3 | . | TRBV28
CASRTGEAYGYTF | TGTGCCAGCAGGACAGGGGAGGCCTATGGCTACACCTTC | TRBD1 | TRBJ1-2 | many | TRBV6-1
CASRSESDNQETQYF | TGTGCCAGCAGGTCAGAGTCGGACAACCAAGAGACCCAGTATTTC | . | TRBJ2-5 | . | TRBV6-1
CPSSLGTGRNSPLHF | TGTCCCAGCAGTCTCGGGACAGGGCGCAATTCACCCCTACACTTT | TRBD1 | TRBJ1-6 | once | TRBV6-6
CATRTGYQETQYF | TGTGCCACCCGGACAGGGTACCAAGAGACCCAGTACTTC | TRBD1 | TRBJ2-5 | few | TRBV2
CASSQTAGTGWWYEQYF | TGCGCCAGCAGCCAGACTGCCGGGACAGGGTGGTGGTACGAACAGTACTTC | TRBD1 | TRBJ2-7 | . | TRBV4-1
CSVAGSGTEELFF | TGCAGCGTTGCCGGTTCGGGCACCGAGGAGTTGTTTTTT | . | TRBJ2-2 | once | TRBV29-1
CSVASSYDSPLHF | TGTAGCGTTGCTAGCTCCTATGATTCACCCCTCCACTTT | . | TRBJ1-6 | . | TRBV29-1
CTCSLAGQGNNEQFF | TGTACCTGCAGCTTGGCCGGGCAGGGTAACAATGAGCAGTTCTTC | . | TRBJ2-1 | . | TRBV5-4
CASSVTGKDTETFF | TGTGCCAGTAGTGTTACAGGGAAGGACACTGAAACTTTCTTT | . | TRBJ1-1 | . | TRBV6-5
CASRGGRVNSPLHF | TGTGCCAGCAGGGGGGGACGGGTTAATTCACCCCTCCACTTT | . | TRBJ1-6 | many | TRBV11-2
CAISRTSSYEQYF | TGTGCCATCAGTAGGACTAGCAGCTACGAGCAGTACTTC | TRBD2 | TRBJ2-7 | . | TRBV28
CTSSMGGDRGIPLSGANVLTF | TGTACCAGCAGCATGGGGGGAGATAGGGGCATTCCCCTCTCTGGGGCCAACGTCCTGACTTTC | . | TRBJ2-6 | . | TRBV11-2
CASSLIPGGNQPQHF | TGCGCCAGCAGCTTGATCCCGGGCGGCAATCAGCCCCAGCATTTT | . | TRBJ1-5 | . | TRBV5-1
CASIQDKRASYNEQFF | TGTGCTAGCATCCAAGACAAGAGGGCTTCCTACAATGAGCAGTTCTTC | . | TRBJ2-1 | . | TRBV5-4
CGVETSTANTGELFF | TGCGGCGTTGAGACTAGCACGGCGAACACCGGGGAGCTGTTTTTT | TRBD2 | TRBJ2-2 | . | TRBV29-1
CARTPEVAGVYNEQFF | TGCGCCAGGACCCCCGAAGTAGCGGGGGTTTACAATGAGCAGTTCTTC | TRBD2 | TRBJ2-1 | . | TRBV4-1
CASSLGGKARYF | TGTGCCAGCAGCTTAGGAGGGAAGGCCCGGTACTTC | . | TRBJ2-5 | few | TRBV11-1
CSVETDRGRAETHYF | TGCAGCGTTGAAACTGACAGGGGGCGAGCAGAGACCCATTACTTC | TRBD1 | TRBJ2-5 | . | TRBV29-1
CASRTRGHGNLNTEAFF | TGTGCCAGTCGCACCCGGGGACATGGGAATCTGAACACTGAAGCTTTCTTT | . | TRBJ1-1 | . | TRBV19
CASSPNSGSYEQYF | TGCGCCAGCAGCCCAAATTCAGGGTCCTACGAGCAGTACTTC | . | TRBJ2-7 | . | TRBV4-3
CSVGTIAANTRELFF | TGCAGCGTTGGGACAATCGCGGCGAACACCAGGGAGCTGTTTTTT | . | TRBJ2-2 | . | TRBV29-1
CASSLQGPVGQYF | TGTGCCAGCAGTTTACAGGGGCCCGTGGGGCAGTACTTC | . | TRBJ2-7 | medium-sized | TRBV28
CTSSRGTIGDTQFF | TGTACCAGCAGTCGGGGGACTATCGGAGATACGCAGTTTTTT | TRBD2 | TRBJ2-3 | . | TRBV5-4
CASSLTGGSQSHHF | TGTGCCAGCAGTTTGACAGGGGGATCGCAGTCCCATCATTTT | TRBD1 | TRBJ1-5 | . | TRBV28
CVISQGTNFDEQFF | TGCGTCATCAGCCAAGGGACCAATTTCGACGAGCAGTTCTTC | . | TRBJ2-1 | . | TRBV4-3
CTSSLGPAGESSNEQYF | TGTACCAGCAGTTTAGGGCCGGCGGGTGAAAGCTCCAACGAGCAGTACTTC | . | TRBJ2-7 | . | TRBV11-1
CSIEDATSQETQYF | TGCAGCATTGAAGATGCGACGTCCCAAGAGACCCAATACTTC | . | TRBJ2-5 | . | TRBV29-1
CASRIDRGLGEPYF | TGTGCCAGCAGAATCGACAGGGGGCTCGGGGAGCCATACTTC | TRBD1 | TRBJ2-7 | . | TRBV28
CANSQETGNNQPQHF | TGCGCCAACAGTCAGGAGACAGGGAACAATCAGCCCCAGCATTTT | TRBD1 | TRBJ1-5 | . | TRBV4-1
CASRSAEPAIF | TGTGCCAGCAGATCGGCAGAGCCGGCTATCTTT | . | TRBJ1-1 | once | TRBV6-2/TRBV6-3
CASSRVRGIEIQYF | TGTGCCAGCAGCAGGGTCAGGGGGATTGAGATCCAGTACTTC | TRBD1 | TRBJ2-5 | . | TRBV7-8
CRGTQGSRGLFF | TGCAGAGGTACCCAGGGGTCCAGGGGGCTGTTTTTT | . | TRBJ2-2 | . | TRBV29-1
CAITTTVVAKNIQYF | TGTGCCATCACCACTACGGTGGTAGCCAAAAACATTCAGTACTTC | . | TRBJ2-4 | . | TRBV11-2
CSVDRTVMGDTQFF | TGCAGCGTTGACAGGACGGTCATGGGGGATACGCAGTTTTTT | . | TRBJ2-3 | once | TRBV29-1
CSGGPGWGMKTEAFF | TGCAGCGGTGGACCGGGTTGGGGGATGAAGACTGAGGCTTTCTTT | . | TRBJ1-1 | . | TRBV29-1
CSVTLDRAYNEQFF | TGCAGCGTCACTCTGGACAGGGCGTACAATGAGCAGTTCTTC | TRBD1 | TRBJ2-1 | . | TRBV29-1
CAWRTLGGVVYGYTF | TGTGCCTGGAGAACCCTGGGGGGCGTTGTCTATGGCTACACCTTC | . | TRBJ1-2 | many | TRBV30
CASNRALGLVGENEQFF | TGTGCCAGCAACCGGGCTCTAGGCCTAGTGGGAGAAAATGAACAGTTCTTC | . | TRBJ2-1 | once | TRBV5-5
CASSFSDTVGQPQHF | TGTGCCAGTAGCTTTTCTGATACAGTGGGGCAGCCCCAGCATTTT | . | TRBJ1-5 | . | TRBV5-5
CASSLRARGNEQFF | TGTGCCAGCAGTCTAAGAGCTAGGGGCAATGAGCAGTTCTTC | . | TRBJ2-1 | . | TRBV2
CASSIQAGVSTDTQYF | TGTGCCAGTAGCATACAAGCGGGAGTCAGCACTGATACGCAGTATTTT | TRBD2 | TRBJ2-3 | . | TRBV11-2
CASSPGAGGFAGKLFF | TGTGCCAGCAGCCCCGGTGCGGGAGGGTTCGCAGGGAAGCTGTTTTTT | TRBD2 | TRBJ2-2 | . | TRBV5-4